The sample holds many counts of the clone carrying this T cell receptor beta chain. This specimen belongs to a study of T cells in Graves' hyperthyroidism and ophthalmopathy. Study background: Peripheral blood specimens were obtained at initial diagnosis, prior to any treatment.

Diagnoses were made from clinical symptoms, serum measures (thyroxine and TRAb), thyroid ultrasound and orbital computed tomography. TCR beta CDR3 regions were amplified from RNA transcripts. Carried out on the TCR CDR3, a first-round RT-PCR used the HTBI primer set. One entry per CDR3 protein results from TCRdb running MiXCR on the multiplex PCR reads. The data contain approximately 600,000 distinct CDR3 sequences, about 15% of them singletons. CDR1 PRHDT and CDR2 FYEKMQ come from the germline V gene (reference sequence). Trimming stripped 1 base from V and 0 bases from J, with 16 bases between. The CDR3 is 18 residues long.

The V and J genes are TRBV13 and TRBJ1-5; D is unclear. Sequenced input: blood. This TCR came from a middle-aged woman with Graves' ophthalmopathy. The DNA of the CDR3 is TGTGCCAGCAGCTTAGAGAGTACTCCGGGGTATAGCAATCAGCCCCAGCATTTT. Protein sequence: CASSLESTPGYSNQPQHF.